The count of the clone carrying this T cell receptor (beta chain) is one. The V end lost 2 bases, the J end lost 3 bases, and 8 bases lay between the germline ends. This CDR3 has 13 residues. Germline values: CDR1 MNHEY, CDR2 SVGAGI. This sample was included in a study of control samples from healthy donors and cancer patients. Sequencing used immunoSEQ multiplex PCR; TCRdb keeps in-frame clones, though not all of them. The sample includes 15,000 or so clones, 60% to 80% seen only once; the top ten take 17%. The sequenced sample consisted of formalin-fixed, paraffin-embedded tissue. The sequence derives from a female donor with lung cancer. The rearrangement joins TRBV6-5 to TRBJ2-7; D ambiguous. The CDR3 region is CASSYDVRYEQYF. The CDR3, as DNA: TGTGCCAGCAGTTACGACGTTCGCTACGAGCAGTACTTC.